This T cell receptor (beta chain) was observed in a study of patients and donors after allogeneic stem cell transplantation. TCRdb re-called the RT-PCR reads with MiXCR, one entry per CDR3 protein. The sample consists of about 160,000 distinct CDR3 sequences, about two fifths of them appearing once. In germline, CDR1 is MNHEY, CDR2 SVGAGI. The V and J ends lost 0 bases and 7 bases respectively, with 9 bases between them. The CDR3 has 13 residues. The sequencing sample was made of blood, either unsorted or a sorted T cell fraction (not recorded which). The V and J genes are TRBV6-5 and TRBJ1-1, with D possibly TRBD1 on 6 matching bases. The TCR comes from a human donor who was either an allogeneic HSCT recipient or a stem cell or donor lymphocyte infusion donor (not recorded which). It is not recorded whose cells these are; they may come from a transplant donor. For the CDR3, the DNA is TGTGCCAGCAGTTACTCAACAGGGCATGAAGCTTTCTTT. Translating gives CASSYSTGHEAFF.